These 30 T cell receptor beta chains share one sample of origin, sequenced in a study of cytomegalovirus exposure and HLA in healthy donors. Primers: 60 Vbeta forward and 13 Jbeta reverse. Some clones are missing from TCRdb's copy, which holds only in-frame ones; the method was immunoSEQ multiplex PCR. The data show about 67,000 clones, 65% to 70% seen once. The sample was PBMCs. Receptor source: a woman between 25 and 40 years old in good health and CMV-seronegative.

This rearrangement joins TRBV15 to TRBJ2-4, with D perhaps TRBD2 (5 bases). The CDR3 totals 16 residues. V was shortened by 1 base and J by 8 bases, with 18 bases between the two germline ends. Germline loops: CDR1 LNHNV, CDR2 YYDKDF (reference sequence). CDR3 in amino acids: CATSRVIGSPEDIQYF. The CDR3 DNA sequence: TGTGCCACCAGCAGAGTCATAGGGAGCCCAGAGGACATTCAGTACTTC. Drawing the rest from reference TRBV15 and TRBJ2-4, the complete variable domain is DAMVIQNPRYQVTQFGKPVTLSCSQTLNHNVMYWYQQKSSQAPKLLFHYYDKDFNNEADTPDNFQSRRPNTSFCFLDIRSPGLGDTAMYLCATSRVIGSPEDIQYFGAGTRLSVL.

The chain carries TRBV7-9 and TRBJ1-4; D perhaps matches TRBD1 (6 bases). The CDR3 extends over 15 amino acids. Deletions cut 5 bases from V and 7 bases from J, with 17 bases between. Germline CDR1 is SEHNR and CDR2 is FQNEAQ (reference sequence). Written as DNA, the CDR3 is TGTGCCAGCAGCCCCTTGGACAGAGGCCGTGAAAAACTGTTTTTT. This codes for CASSPLDRGREKLFF.

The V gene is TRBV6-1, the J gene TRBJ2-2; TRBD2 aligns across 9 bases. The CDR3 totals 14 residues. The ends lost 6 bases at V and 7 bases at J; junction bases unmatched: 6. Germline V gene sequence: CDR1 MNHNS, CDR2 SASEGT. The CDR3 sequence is CASRPGLAFGELFF. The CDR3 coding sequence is TGTGCCAGCAGGCCGGGACTAGCTTTCGGGGAGCTGTTTTTT.

Here the CDR3 reads CSASGGRSNEKLFF. As DNA, the CDR3 is TGCAGCGCCTCAGGGGGCAGGTCTAATGAAAAACTGTTTTTT. The chain uses TRBV29-1 and TRBJ1-4, with 8 bases fitting TRBD1. The CDR3 loop spans 14 amino acids. Germline V gene lookup returns CDR1 SQVTM and CDR2 ANQGSEA. J lost 3 bases, V lost 7 bases, and 7 bases had no gene match.

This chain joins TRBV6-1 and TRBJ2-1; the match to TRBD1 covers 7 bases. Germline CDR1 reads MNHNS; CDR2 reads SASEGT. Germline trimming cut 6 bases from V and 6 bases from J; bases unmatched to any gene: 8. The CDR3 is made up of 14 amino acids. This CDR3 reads CASSPTTGRNEQFF. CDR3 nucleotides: TGTGCCAGCAGCCCGACGACAGGGCGCAATGAGCAGTTCTTC.

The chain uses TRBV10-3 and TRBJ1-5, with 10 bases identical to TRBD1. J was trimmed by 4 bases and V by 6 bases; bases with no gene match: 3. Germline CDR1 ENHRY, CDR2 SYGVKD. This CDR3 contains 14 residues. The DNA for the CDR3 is TGTGCCATCAGCCCGGACAGGGGGAATCAGCCCCAGCATTTT. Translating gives CAISPDRGNQPQHF.

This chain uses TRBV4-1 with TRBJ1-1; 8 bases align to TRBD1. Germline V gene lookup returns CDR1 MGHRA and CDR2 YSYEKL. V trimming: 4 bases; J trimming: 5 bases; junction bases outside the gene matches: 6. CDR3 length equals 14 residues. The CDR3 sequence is CASSRTGPGTEAFF. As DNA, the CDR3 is TGCGCCAGCAGCCGGACAGGGCCGGGAACTGAAGCTTTCTTT.

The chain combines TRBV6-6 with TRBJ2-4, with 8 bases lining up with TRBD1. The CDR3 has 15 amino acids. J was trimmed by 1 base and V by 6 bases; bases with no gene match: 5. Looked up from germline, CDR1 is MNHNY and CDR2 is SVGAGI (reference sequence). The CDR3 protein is CASSRGRMAKNIQYF. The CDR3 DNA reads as TGTGCCAGCAGCAGGGGGCGTATGGCCAAAAACATTCAGTACTTC.

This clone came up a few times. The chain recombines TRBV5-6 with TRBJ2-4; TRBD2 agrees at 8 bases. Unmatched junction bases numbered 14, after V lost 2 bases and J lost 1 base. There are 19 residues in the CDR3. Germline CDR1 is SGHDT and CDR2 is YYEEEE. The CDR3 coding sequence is TGTGCCAGCAGCTTCGGGACTAGTTTAATTTCTGACGCCAAAAACATTCAGTACTTC. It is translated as CASSFGTSLISDAKNIQYF.

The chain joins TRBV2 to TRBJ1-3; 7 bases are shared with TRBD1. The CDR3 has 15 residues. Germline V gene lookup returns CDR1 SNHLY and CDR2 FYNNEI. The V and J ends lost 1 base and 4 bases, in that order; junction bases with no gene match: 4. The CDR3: CASSEGRGRGNTIYF. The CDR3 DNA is TGTGCCAGCAGTGAAGGGAGGGGGCGGGGAAACACCATATATTTT.

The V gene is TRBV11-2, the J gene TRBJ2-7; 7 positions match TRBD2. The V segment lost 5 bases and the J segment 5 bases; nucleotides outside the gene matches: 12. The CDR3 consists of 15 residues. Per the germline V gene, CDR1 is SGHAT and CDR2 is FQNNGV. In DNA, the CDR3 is TGTGCCAGCAGCGGGGAGGGCGGGGTGCTGAACGAGCAGTACTTC. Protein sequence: CASSGEGGVLNEQYF.

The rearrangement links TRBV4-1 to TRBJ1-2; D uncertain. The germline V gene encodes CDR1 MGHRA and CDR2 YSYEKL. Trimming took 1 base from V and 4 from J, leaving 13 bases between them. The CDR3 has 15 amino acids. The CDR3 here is CASSQVPGSAYGYTF. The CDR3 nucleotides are TGCGCCAGCAGCCAAGTCCCGGGTTCCGCCTATGGCTACACCTTC.

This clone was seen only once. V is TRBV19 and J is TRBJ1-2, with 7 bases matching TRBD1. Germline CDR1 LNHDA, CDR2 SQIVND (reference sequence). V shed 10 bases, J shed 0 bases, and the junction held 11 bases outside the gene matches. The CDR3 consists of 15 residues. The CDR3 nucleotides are TGTGCCACCTACCCGACAGGGATCGCTAACTATGGCTACACCTTC. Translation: CATYPTGIANYGYTF.

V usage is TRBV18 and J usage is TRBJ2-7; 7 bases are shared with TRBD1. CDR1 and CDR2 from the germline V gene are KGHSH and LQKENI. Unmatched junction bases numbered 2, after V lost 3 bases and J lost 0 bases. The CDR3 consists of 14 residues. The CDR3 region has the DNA TGTGCCAGCTCACCGGGACAGAGCTCCTACGAGCAGTACTTC. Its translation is CASSPGQSSYEQYF.

Here the CDR3 reads CASSPRQNPYEQYF. In nucleotides, the CDR3 is TGTGCCAGCAGTCCTAGACAGAACCCCTACGAGCAGTACTTC. V and J are TRBV27 and TRBJ2-7; TRBD1 might be the D (5 bases). V gave up 5 bases and J gave up 2 bases, with 13 bases separating them. From germline, CDR1 is MNHEY and CDR2 SMNVEV (reference sequence). CDR3 length: 14 amino acids.

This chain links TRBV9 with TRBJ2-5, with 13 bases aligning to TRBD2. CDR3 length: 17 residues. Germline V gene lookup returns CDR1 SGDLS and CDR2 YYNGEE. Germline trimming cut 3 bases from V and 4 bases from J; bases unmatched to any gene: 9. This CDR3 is CASSGSRTSGGLETQYF. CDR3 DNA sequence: TGTGCCAGCAGCGGGTCCCGGACTAGCGGGGGATTAGAGACCCAGTACTTC.

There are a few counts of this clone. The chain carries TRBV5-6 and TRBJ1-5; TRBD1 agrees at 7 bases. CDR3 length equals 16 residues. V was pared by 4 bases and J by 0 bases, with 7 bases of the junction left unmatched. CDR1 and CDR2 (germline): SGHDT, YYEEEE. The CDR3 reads CASSKTGEGSNQPQHF. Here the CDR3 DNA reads TGTGCCAGCAGCAAAACAGGGGAAGGTAGCAATCAGCCCCAGCATTTT.

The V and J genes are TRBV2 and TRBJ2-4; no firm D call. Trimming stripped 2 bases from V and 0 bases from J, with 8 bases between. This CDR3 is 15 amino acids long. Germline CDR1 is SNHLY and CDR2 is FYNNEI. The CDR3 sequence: CASSEQALAKNIQYF. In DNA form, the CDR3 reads TGTGCCAGCAGTGAACAGGCACTAGCCAAAAACATTCAGTACTTC.

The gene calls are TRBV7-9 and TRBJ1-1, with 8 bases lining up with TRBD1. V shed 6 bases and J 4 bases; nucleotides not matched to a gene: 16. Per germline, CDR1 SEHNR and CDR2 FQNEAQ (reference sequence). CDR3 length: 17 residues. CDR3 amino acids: CASSQTGATLPFTEAFF. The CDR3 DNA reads TGTGCCAGCAGTCAGACAGGGGCAACCTTACCCTTCACTGAAGCTTTCTTT.

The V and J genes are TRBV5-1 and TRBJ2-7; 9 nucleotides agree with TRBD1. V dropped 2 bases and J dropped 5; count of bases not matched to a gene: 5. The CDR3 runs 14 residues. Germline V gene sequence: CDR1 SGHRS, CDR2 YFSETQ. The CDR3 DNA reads TGCGCCAGCAGCTTCCGGACAGGGGTAGACGAGCAGTACTTC. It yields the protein CASSFRTGVDEQYF.

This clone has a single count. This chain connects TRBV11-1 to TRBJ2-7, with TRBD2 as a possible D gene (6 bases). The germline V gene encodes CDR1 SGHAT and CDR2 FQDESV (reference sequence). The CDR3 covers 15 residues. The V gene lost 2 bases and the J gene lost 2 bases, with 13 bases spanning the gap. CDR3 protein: CASSLIGGITYEQYF. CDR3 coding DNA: TGTGCCAGCAGCTTAATTGGAGGGATTACCTACGAGCAGTACTTC. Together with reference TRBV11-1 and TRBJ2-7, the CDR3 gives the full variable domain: EAEVAQSPRYKITEKSQAVAFWCDPISGHATLYWYRQILGQGPELLVQFQDESVVDDSQLPKDRFSAERLKGVDSTLKIQPAELGDSAMYLCASSLIGGITYEQYFGPGTRLTVT.

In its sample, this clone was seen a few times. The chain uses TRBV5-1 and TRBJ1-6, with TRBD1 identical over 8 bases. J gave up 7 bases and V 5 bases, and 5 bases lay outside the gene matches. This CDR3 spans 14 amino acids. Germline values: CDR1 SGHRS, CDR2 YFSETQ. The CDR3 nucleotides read TGCGCCAGCAGACCAGACAGGGGCAATTCACCCCTCCACTTT. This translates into CASRPDRGNSPLHF. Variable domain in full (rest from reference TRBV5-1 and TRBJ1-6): KAGVTQTPRYLIKTRGQQVTLSCSPISGHRSVSWYQQTPGQGLQFLFEYFSETQRNKGNFPGRFSGRQFSNSRSEMNVSTLELGDSALYLCASRPDRGNSPLHFGNGTRLTVT.

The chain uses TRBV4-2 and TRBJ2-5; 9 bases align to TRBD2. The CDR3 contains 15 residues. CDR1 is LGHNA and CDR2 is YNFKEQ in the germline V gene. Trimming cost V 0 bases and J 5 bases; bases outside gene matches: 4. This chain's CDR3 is CASSQERGGGETQYF. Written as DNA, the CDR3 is TGTGCCAGCAGCCAAGAGCGGGGGGGCGGTGAGACCCAGTACTTC.

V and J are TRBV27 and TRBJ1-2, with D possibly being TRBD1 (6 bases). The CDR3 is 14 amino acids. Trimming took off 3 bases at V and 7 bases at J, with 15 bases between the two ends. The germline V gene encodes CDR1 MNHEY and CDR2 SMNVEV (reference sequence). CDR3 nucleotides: TGTGCCAGCAGTTTTATTAACAGGGCGGGTGGCTACACCTTC. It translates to CASSFINRAGGYTF.

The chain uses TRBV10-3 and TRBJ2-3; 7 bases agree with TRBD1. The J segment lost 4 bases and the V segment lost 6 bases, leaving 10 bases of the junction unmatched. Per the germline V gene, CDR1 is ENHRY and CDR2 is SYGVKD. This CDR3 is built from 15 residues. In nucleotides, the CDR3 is TGTGCCATCAGGGATGGGGCAGGGGGAGCAGATACGCAGTATTTT. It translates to CAIRDGAGGADTQYF.

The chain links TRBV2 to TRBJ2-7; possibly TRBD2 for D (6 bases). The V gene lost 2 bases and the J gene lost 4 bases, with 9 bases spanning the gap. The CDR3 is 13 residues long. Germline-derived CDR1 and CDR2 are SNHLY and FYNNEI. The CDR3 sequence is CASSELGLYEQYF. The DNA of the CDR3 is TGTGCCAGCAGTGAATTGGGACTTTACGAGCAGTACTTC.

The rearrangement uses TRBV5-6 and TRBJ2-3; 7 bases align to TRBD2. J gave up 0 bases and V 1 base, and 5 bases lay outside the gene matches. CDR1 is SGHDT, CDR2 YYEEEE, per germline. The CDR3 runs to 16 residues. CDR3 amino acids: CASSLSSGVSTDTQYF. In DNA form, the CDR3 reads TGTGCCAGCAGCTTGTCCAGCGGGGTTAGCACAGATACGCAGTATTTT.

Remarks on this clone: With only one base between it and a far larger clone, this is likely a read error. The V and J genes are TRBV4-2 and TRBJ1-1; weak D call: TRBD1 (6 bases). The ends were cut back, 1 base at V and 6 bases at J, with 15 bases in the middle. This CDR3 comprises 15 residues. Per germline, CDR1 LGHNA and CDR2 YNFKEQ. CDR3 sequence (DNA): TGTGCCAGCAGCCAAGGATTGGGGGCGATTGCTGAAGCTTTCTTT. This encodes CASSQGLGAIAEAFF.

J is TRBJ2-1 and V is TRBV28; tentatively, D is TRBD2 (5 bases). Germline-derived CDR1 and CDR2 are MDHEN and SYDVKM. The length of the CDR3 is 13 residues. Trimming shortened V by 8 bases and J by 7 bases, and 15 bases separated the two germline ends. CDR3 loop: CASFPPGMNEQFF. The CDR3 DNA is TGTGCCAGCTTCCCCCCGGGGATGAATGAGCAGTTCTTC.

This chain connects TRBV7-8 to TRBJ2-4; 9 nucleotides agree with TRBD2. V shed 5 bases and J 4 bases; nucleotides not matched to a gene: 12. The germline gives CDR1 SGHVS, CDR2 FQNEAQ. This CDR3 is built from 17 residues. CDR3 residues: CASSASWRGGPKNIQYF. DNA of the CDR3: TGTGCCAGCAGCGCCTCATGGCGGGGGGGCCCGAAAAACATTCAGTACTTC. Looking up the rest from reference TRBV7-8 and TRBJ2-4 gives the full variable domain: GAGVSQSPRYKVAKRGQDVALRCDPISGHVSLFWYQQALGQGPEFLTYFQNEAQLDKSGLPSDRFFAERPEGSVSTLKIQRTQQEDSAVYLCASSASWRGGPKNIQYFGAGTRLSVL.